What follows describes a single TCR beta chain. This specimen comes from a study of blood T cell repertoires in COVID-19. Study background: In each case, the material was cDNA or gDNA derived from T cells, B-cell-depleted T cells, or PBMCs.

Authors' processing steps: Nucleated cell number was recorded as an estimate derived from reference gene primer amplification. The assay was immunoSEQ multiplex PCR, and TCRdb's table has in-frame clones only and misses some. V and J calls and clone size follow that table, whereas D and trimming were derived from the DNA. The sample records approximately 90,000 clones, over 70% being singletons. Germline assignment: CDR1 SGDLS and CDR2 YYNGEE. The CDR3 spans 18 residues. With V trimmed by 0 bases and J by 2 bases, 8 bases remained unmatched. The sequenced sample consisted of peripheral blood. The rearrangement uses TRBV9 and TRBJ2-5; 12 nucleotides agree with TRBD2. The clonotype comes from a man aged 60 to 75 with acute or convalescent COVID-19. CDR3 residues: CASSVVLAGGWYQETQYF. CDR3 nucleotide sequence: TGTGCCAGCAGCGTAGTTCTAGCGGGAGGGTGGTATCAAGAGACCCAGTACTTC.